The 18 T cell receptor beta chains in this list originate from one sample, sequenced in a study of blood T cell repertoires in COVID-19 (dated by TCRdb to 2020 to 2021). Library construction relied on the immunoSEQ multiplex PCR assay. TCRdb retrieved this table from immuneACCESS and kept in-frame rearrangements only. Not all clones are present; in checked studies, unresolved V genes account for under half, and no reason is known for the remainder. The sample contains 140,000 to 150,000 clones, 70% to 90% of them found a single time. The ten biggest clones cover more than 7.5% of the sample. The sequencing sample was made of peripheral blood. The receptors come from a woman aged 60 to 75 with COVID-19, enrolled during active disease.

The chain is built from TRBV7-9 and TRBJ1-2, with 10 bases identical to TRBD1. The CDR3 contains 15 residues. The germline V gene has CDR1 SEHNR and CDR2 FQNEAQ (reference sequence). With V trimmed by 1 base and J by 4 bases, 3 bases remained unmatched. CDR3 region: CASSLVTGGVYGYTF. CDR3 DNA: TGTGCCAGCAGCTTAGTGACAGGGGGCGTCTATGGCTACACCTTC.

This chain connects TRBV21-1 to TRBJ1-1. TRBV21-1 is noted as a pseudogene. The CDR3 runs 16 residues. In DNA, the CDR3 is TGTGCCAGCACGAGGTTAGGTCAGCCTTACGGGACTGAAGCTTTCTTT. Its protein is CASTRLGQPYGTEAFF.

This clone was counted once. The rearrangement joins TRBV5-1 to TRBJ2-1; tentative D call: TRBD2 (5 bases). The V and J ends lost 2 bases and 10 bases respectively, with 10 bases between them. Per the germline V gene, CDR1 is SGHRS and CDR2 is YFSETQ. CDR3 size: 12 residues. DNA for the CDR3: TGCGCCAGCAGCTTAGGAACGGGAGAGCAGTTCTTC. Amino acids: CASSLGTGEQFF.

CDR3 nucleotides: TGTGCCAGCAGCTTGGTTTACGGGGGGAACACCGGGGAGCTGTTTTTT. Its protein product is CASSLVYGGNTGELFF. This chain joins TRBV5-4 and TRBJ2-2, with a possible D match to TRBD2 (6 bases). Germline CDR1 SGHNT, CDR2 YYREEE (reference sequence). The V and J ends lost 0 bases and 1 base respectively, with 10 bases between them. This CDR3 region has 16 residues.

The chain joins TRBV18 to TRBJ2-7; D remains ambiguous. V dropped 3 bases and J dropped 7 bases, with 7 bases sitting between them. CDR1 is KGHSH, CDR2 LQKENI, per germline. The CDR3 has 11 residues. CDR3 coding DNA: TGTGCCAGCTCACCCTCCGTGGAGCAGTACTTC. It yields the protein CASSPSVEQYF.

The rearrangement links TRBV5-1 to TRBJ1-1; a weak D match, TRBD1 (5 bases). This CDR3 spans 11 amino acids. V dropped 0 bases and J dropped 8 bases, with 5 bases sitting between them. Germline-derived CDR1 and CDR2 are SGHRS and YFSETQ. The CDR3: CASSLGQEAFF. CDR3 in DNA: TGCGCCAGCAGCTTGGGACAGGAAGCTTTCTTT.

The chain couples TRBV7-2 to TRBJ1-1, with 8 bases lining up with TRBD1. Germline-derived CDR1 and CDR2 are SGHTA and FQGNSA. Trimming took 5 bases from V and 0 from J; bases not matched to a gene: 11. The CDR3 covers 17 residues. The CDR3 protein is CASSPTSGGGLNTEAFF. In nucleotides, the CDR3 is TGTGCCAGCAGCCCTACGTCAGGGGGCGGGTTGAACACTGAAGCTTTCTTT. Combining the CDR3 with reference TRBV7-2 and TRBJ1-1 gives the whole variable domain GAGVSQSPSNKVTEKGKDVELRCDPISGHTALYWYRQSLGQGLEFLIYFQGNSAPDKSGLPSDRFSAERTGGSVSTLTIQRTQQEDSAVYLCASSPTSGGGLNTEAFFGQGTRLTVV.

This clone was detected once. The rearrangement links TRBV18 to TRBJ1-2; perhaps TRBD1 as D (5 bases). The CDR3 is made up of 15 amino acids. Germline V gene data show CDR1 as KGHSH and CDR2 as LQKENI. Trimming pared 5 bases from V and 0 bases from J, leaving 13 bases between. CDR3 region: CASSEQGEANYGYTF. For the CDR3, the DNA is TGTGCCAGCTCAGAGCAGGGCGAAGCTAACTATGGCTACACCTTC.

This chain links TRBV6-1 with TRBJ2-1; D might be TRBD1 (6 bases). This CDR3 region has 14 residues. V lost 7 bases and J 10 bases, leaving 20 bases between the germline ends. Germline values: CDR1 MNHNS, CDR2 SASEGT. CDR3 nucleotides: TGTGCCAGCAACAAACCATCCTCCGGGACAGAGCAGTTCTTC. It specifies CASNKPSSGTEQFF.

The chain has TRBV7-3 and TRBJ2-1; 7 bases line up with TRBD1. Germline V gene sequence: CDR1 SGHTA, CDR2 FQGTGA. The CDR3 has 16 residues. V dropped 5 bases and J dropped 3; count of bases not matched to a gene: 10. CDR3 in amino acids: CASSQRPRDSYNEQFF. The CDR3, as DNA: TGTGCCAGCAGCCAACGACCTCGGGACAGCTACAATGAGCAGTTCTTC.

The chain carries TRBV2 and TRBJ1-1; unclear D gene. Trimming took 6 bases from V and 7 from J, leaving 9 bases between them. The CDR3 is made up of 11 amino acids. Germline CDR1 and CDR2: SNHLY and FYNNEI. The CDR3 here is CASSVDIEAFF. CDR3 nucleotides: TGTGCCAGCAGCGTTGACATTGAAGCTTTCTTT. Full variable domain (missing parts from reference TRBV2 and TRBJ1-1): EPEVTQTPSHQVTQMGQEVILRCVPISNHLYFYWYRQILGQKVEFLVSFYNNEISEKSEIFDDQFSVERPDGSNFTLKIRSTKLEDSAMYFCASSVDIEAFFGQGTRLTVV.

This chain links TRBV30 with TRBJ1-6; 9 bases align to TRBD1. Germline CDR1 and CDR2: GTSNPN and SVGIG (reference sequence). V shed 0 bases and J 11 bases; nucleotides not matched to a gene: 8. This CDR3 is 15 amino acids long. The CDR3 region is CAWSVRGQGGPPLHF. The CDR3 DNA is TGTGCCTGGAGTGTAAGGGGACAGGGAGGGCCACCCCTCCACTTT.

V gene TRBV12-5 combines with J gene TRBJ2-5; 9 bases align to TRBD1. The CDR3 loop spans 13 amino acids. CDR1 is LGHNT and CDR2 is FRNRAP in the germline V gene. V shed 6 bases, J shed 5 bases, and the junction held 4 bases outside the gene matches. The CDR3 spells CASGPDRGETQYF. DNA of the CDR3: TGTGCTAGTGGACCAGACAGGGGGGAGACCCAGTACTTC.

This chain connects TRBV9 to TRBJ2-7; 15 positions agree with TRBD2. CDR1 and CDR2 from the germline V gene are SGDLS and YYNGEE. CDR3 length: 15 residues. The J segment lost 5 bases and the V segment lost 3 bases, leaving 3 bases of the junction unmatched. In DNA form, the CDR3 reads TGTGCCAGCAGCGCCGGACTAGCGGGGGGGCACGAGCAGTACTTC. Amino acid sequence: CASSAGLAGGHEQYF.

This rearrangement joins TRBV28 to TRBJ1-5, with D unclear. V was cut by 5 bases and J by 3 bases, with 11 bases left in between. CDR1 is MDHEN, CDR2 SYDVKM, per germline. The CDR3 consists of 14 residues. This CDR3 is CASSRRLFNQPQHF. DNA of the CDR3: TGTGCCAGCAGTCGACGACTGTTCAATCAGCCCCAGCATTTT.

This clone was picked up a small number of times. V gene TRBV3-1 (or the pseudogene TRBV3-2) combines with J gene TRBJ1-6; maybe TRBD1 (5 bases). Looked up from germline, CDR1 is LGHDT and CDR2 is YNNKEL (reference sequence). Trimming pared 5 bases from V and 0 bases from J, leaving 17 bases between. The CDR3 consists of 18 residues. In DNA form, the CDR3 reads TGTGCCAGCAGCGATCTGGAGGAGGGGAGCTCCTATAATTCACCCCTCCACTTT. The encoded protein is CASSDLEEGSSYNSPLHF.

There are a few counts of this clone. The J gene is TRBJ1-1, the V gene TRBV6-5; D ambiguous. Germline CDR1 and CDR2: MNHEY and SVGAGI. Between the trimmed V and J ends, which lost 6 bases and 0 bases, there was a span of 8 bases. CDR3 length: 13 amino acids. The CDR3 region has the DNA TGTGCCAGCAGGCGGGGATTGAACACTGAAGCTTTCTTT. Amino acids: CASRRGLNTEAFF.

This rearrangement joins TRBV7-9 to TRBJ2-1; 11 nucleotides agree with TRBD1. The CDR3 covers 17 residues. Germline-derived CDR1 and CDR2 are SEHNR and FQNEAQ (reference sequence). V shed 5 bases and J 8 bases; nucleotides not matched to a gene: 14. The CDR3 spells CASSRPLGQGAMDEQFF. For the CDR3, the DNA is TGTGCCAGCAGCCGCCCACTTGGACAGGGGGCGATGGATGAGCAGTTCTTC.